The clone carrying this T cell receptor beta chain occurred a few times. Its antigen is unknown. The PCR used 60 Vbeta and 13 Jbeta primers. Data came from immunoSEQ multiplex PCR; TCRdb stores just in-frame clones and leaves some out. The sample has under 150,000 clones, about four fifths seen once; the top ten hold over 2.5%. This sample stems from a study of cytomegalovirus exposure and HLA in healthy donors. Study overall: T cells numbering around 170 million yielded roughly 120 million unique TCR beta sequences in an earlier analysis.

Study-wide findings and caveats: It was reported that TCR beta sequences correctly inferred the HLA-A and HLA-B alleles for most subjects. Using the classifier, cytomegalovirus status was reportedly diagnosed with high specificity and sensitivity.

The sequenced sample was PBMCs. The receptor's source is a male donor in good health and CMV-seronegative.

The CDR3 DNA is TGTGCCAGCAGCCCCGGACTAGCGGGAGACTATGAGCAGTTCTTC. This gives the protein CASSPGLAGDYEQFF. V is TRBV5-4 and J is TRBJ2-1, with 13 bases identical to TRBD2. Losses at the gene ends were 4 bases for V and 8 bases for J; bases not matched to a gene: 6. The CDR3 length is 15 residues. CDR1 and CDR2 from the germline V gene are SGHNT and YYREEE (reference sequence).